Given below is one T cell receptor (beta chain) in context. The data derive from a study of T cells expressing NK-cell markers. For the study at large: One of eight sequenced donors was HCMV-seronegative; the other seven were seropositive.

CDR1 and CDR2 from the germline V gene are SGHTA and FQGNSA. This CDR3 region has 14 residues. After re-calling the 5' RACE reads, TCRdb lists one entry per CDR3 protein, DNA absent. In all, the sample yields hundreds of thousands of distinct CDR3 sequences. Input material: blood T cells: a sorted CD56 or NKG2C T cell subset, CD4+ or CD8+ T cells, or bulk PBMC T cells (not recorded which). The gene calls are TRBV7-2 and TRBJ2-7; TCRdb proposes TRBD1, but this gene call is untestable without DNA. The TCR originated in a woman aged 18-70 years in good health. The CDR3 protein is CASSPDRPSYEQYF.